Each of the 17 T cell receptor beta chains below was sequenced from the same sample in a study of CD8 T cells in ankylosing spondylitis. TCRdb fed the 5' RACE reads into MiXCR, producing one record per CDR3 protein. The repertoire has hundreds of thousands of distinct CDR3 sequences, roughly 12% of them found once; the top ten carry nearly 7%. Study-wide results and limits: Eight highly homologous variants made up a TCR beta motif, and this motif appeared characteristic of ankylosing spondylitis blood.

Their antigen targets remain unknown. The sample taken for sequencing was blood, either unsorted or a sorted T cell fraction (not recorded which). Receptor source: a male donor with ankylosing spondylitis.

The CDR3 sequence is CASSQDLAVPYEQYF. The DNA of the CDR3 is TGTGCCAGCAGCCAAGACCTAGCGGTACCCTACGAGCAGTACTTC. The chain is built from TRBV3-1 and TRBJ2-7, with 7 bases that match TRBD2. The CDR3 contains 15 residues. Germline CDR1 is LGHDT and CDR2 is YNNKEL (reference sequence). J lost 2 bases, V lost 0 bases, and 4 bases had no gene match.

Here the CDR3 DNA reads TGTGCCAGCACCCTTTCGGAAGGGCTGAACACCGGGGAGCTGTTTTTT. Protein product: CASTLSEGLNTGELFF. The chain has TRBV7-2 and TRBJ2-2; the D is unclear. Germline assignment: CDR1 SGHTA and CDR2 FQGNSA. The V gene lost 7 bases and the J gene lost 1 base, with 16 bases spanning the gap. This CDR3 is 16 amino acids long.

The V call is TRBV20-1, the J call TRBJ2-1; D not certain. From germline, CDR1 is DFQATT and CDR2 SNEGSKA (reference sequence). V lost 3 bases to trimming and J lost 9 bases, with 12 bases between them. The length of the CDR3 is 12 residues. CDR3 sequence (DNA): TGCAGTGCTAGCCCCCCGGCACTTGAGCAGTTCTTC. Its translation is CSASPPALEQFF.

The sample holds a few counts of this clonotype. CDR3 protein: CASSDRGGEQPQHF. The DNA for the CDR3 is TGTGCCAGCAGCGACCGAGGGGGGGAACAGCCCCAGCATTTT. The chain recombines TRBV12-3 or TRBV12-4 with TRBJ1-5, with D maybe TRBD1 (6 bases). Trimming shortened V by 6 bases and J by 7 bases, and 16 bases separated the two germline ends. The CDR3 is 14 residues long.

This chain uses TRBV11-3 with TRBJ2-3; possible D gene TRBD2, 6 bases. The germline V gene has CDR1 SGHNT and CDR2 YENEEA. This CDR3 is 15 amino acids long. The ends were cut back, 2 bases at V and 2 bases at J, with 11 bases in the middle. DNA for the CDR3: TGTGCCAGCAGCTTACCAGGGACTCTCACAGATACGCAGTATTTT. Protein sequence: CASSLPGTLTDTQYF.

The V gene is TRBV7-2, the J gene TRBJ2-1; 11 positions agree with TRBD1. Per germline, CDR1 SGHTA and CDR2 FQGNSA. The CDR3 contains 16 residues. The V and J ends lost 5 bases and 9 bases, in that order; junction bases with no gene match: 12. The CDR3 sequence: CASSKRTGGATFEQFF. The DNA of the CDR3 is TGTGCCAGCAGCAAGAGGACAGGGGGCGCAACCTTTGAGCAGTTCTTC. Using reference TRBV7-2 and TRBJ2-1 for the parts outside the CDR3, the full variable domain is GAGVSQSPSNKVTEKGKDVELRCDPISGHTALYWYRQSLGQGLEFLIYFQGNSAPDKSGLPSDRFSAERTGGSVSTLTIQRTQQEDSAVYLCASSKRTGGATFEQFFGPGTRLTVL.

This clonotype was counted between two and nine times. This chain uses TRBV24-1 with TRBJ1-1; D remains unclear. CDR1 and CDR2 (germline): KGHDR, SFDVKD. V shed 2 bases and J shed 2 bases, with 11 bases lying between them. The CDR3 is 15 residues long. The DNA of the CDR3 is TGTGCCACCAGTGATTCCTATACGGGCAACACTGAAGCTTTCTTT. This translates into CATSDSYTGNTEAFF.

This clonotype was seen at least ten times. The rearrangement joins TRBV11-2 to TRBJ2-2; 11 bases line up with TRBD1. CDR3 size: 16 residues. The ends lost 5 bases at V and 4 bases at J; junction bases unmatched: 6. Germline-derived CDR1 and CDR2 are SGHAT and FQNNGV. The CDR3 DNA reads as TGTGCCAGCAGCACTTGGACAGGGGGCAGCACCGGGGAGCTGTTTTTT. Amino acids: CASSTWTGGSTGELFF.

The rearrangement uses TRBV27 and TRBJ1-2, with 8 bases lining up with TRBD1. Trimming cost V 7 bases and J 0 bases; bases outside gene matches: 13. The CDR3 consists of 17 residues. CDR1 and CDR2 (germline): MNHEY, SMNVEV (reference sequence). The CDR3 region has the DNA TGTGCCAGCAAGGGACTTGGGGCAGGGGGCCCTAACTATGGCTACACCTTC. Translating it yields CASKGLGAGGPNYGYTF.

This clonotype was seen repeatedly, ten times or more. The chain links TRBV10-3 to TRBJ2-3, with D hard to call. Deletions cut 3 bases from V and 6 bases from J, with 7 bases between. CDR3 size: 12 residues. Germline CDR1 ENHRY, CDR2 SYGVKD. The CDR3 DNA reads TGTGCCATCAGTGAAGGATCGGATACGCAGTATTTT. Amino acids: CAISEGSDTQYF.

V usage is TRBV7-9 and J usage is TRBJ2-7; 12 bases agree with TRBD1. The germline CDR1 and CDR2 sequences are SEHNR and FQNEAQ (reference sequence). The CDR3 spans 15 residues. The trim removed 5 bases at V and 4 bases at J, leaving 6 bases unmatched. The CDR3 is CASSKWDRGLYEQYF. The CDR3 DNA reads TGTGCCAGCAGCAAATGGGACAGGGGGCTGTACGAGCAGTACTTC.

The J gene is TRBJ2-1, the V gene TRBV7-9; D not resolved. Germline V CDR1 and CDR2: SEHNR, FQNEAQ (reference sequence). The CDR3 extends over 15 amino acids. Trimming removed 1 base at V and 8 bases at J, with 15 bases between. In DNA form, the CDR3 reads TGTGCCAGCAGCTTAGAGGCCTACCCGAGGCATGAGCAGTTCTTC. Protein: CASSLEAYPRHEQFF.

This clonotype was counted between two and nine times. The rearrangement joins TRBV5-1 to TRBJ1-6; D gene uncertain. The germline V gene encodes CDR1 SGHRS and CDR2 YFSETQ. The CDR3 contains 17 residues. Trimming shortened V by 0 bases and J by 8 bases, and 18 bases separated the two germline ends. The DNA of the CDR3 is TGCGCCAGCAGCTTGGATGGGCTTTGGGGTGAAGATTCACCCCTCCACTTT. This codes for CASSLDGLWGEDSPLHF.

This clonotype occurred a few times. J is TRBJ2-1 and V is TRBV6-4; weak D call: TRBD2 (6 bases). The CDR3 totals 16 residues. Germline V gene data show CDR1 as MRHNA and CDR2 as SNTAGT. Trimming pared 6 bases from V and 9 bases from J, leaving 24 bases between. CDR3 residues: CASSEAPPGLSVEQFF. The CDR3 nucleotides read TGTGCCAGCAGCGAAGCTCCCCCGGGACTCAGCGTTGAGCAGTTCTTC.

This clonotype was seen more than once but under ten times. The J gene is TRBJ2-3, the V gene TRBV20-1, with TRBD2 as a possible D gene (6 bases). This CDR3 comprises 14 residues. Deletions cut 3 bases from V and 6 bases from J, with 16 bases between. In germline, CDR1 is DFQATT, CDR2 SNEGSKA (reference sequence). The CDR3 here is CSASASVLGDTQYF. CDR3 sequence (DNA): TGCAGTGCTAGTGCTAGCGTGCTCGGTGATACGCAGTATTTT.

The chain combines TRBV15 with TRBJ1-2; D unclear. Trimming removed 8 bases at V and 7 bases at J, with 11 bases between. This CDR3 is built from 11 residues. Germline V gene data show CDR1 as LNHNV and CDR2 as YYDKDF (reference sequence). The CDR3: CATGQRAGYTF. The CDR3 DNA reads as TGTGCCACCGGGCAACGGGCTGGCTACACCTTC.

Only a few counts were recorded for this clonotype. V is TRBV10-3 and J is TRBJ2-5; 8 bases are a match to TRBD2. The CDR3 runs to 16 residues. CDR1 is ENHRY and CDR2 is SYGVKD in the germline V gene. V shed 2 bases, J shed 1 base, and the junction held 6 bases outside the gene matches. CDR3 in amino acids: CAISEGSGVLQETQYF. CDR3 sequence (DNA): TGTGCCATCAGTGAGGGTAGCGGGGTTCTCCAAGAGACCCAGTACTTC.